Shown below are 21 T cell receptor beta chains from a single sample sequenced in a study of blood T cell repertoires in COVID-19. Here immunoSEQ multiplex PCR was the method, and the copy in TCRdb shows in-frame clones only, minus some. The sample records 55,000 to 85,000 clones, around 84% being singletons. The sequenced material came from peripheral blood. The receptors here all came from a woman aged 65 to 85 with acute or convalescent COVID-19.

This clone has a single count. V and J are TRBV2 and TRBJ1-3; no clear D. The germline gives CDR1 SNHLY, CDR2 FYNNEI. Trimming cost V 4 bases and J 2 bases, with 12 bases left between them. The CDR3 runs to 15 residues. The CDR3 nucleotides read TGTGCCAGCAGTGTAGGCCCAGGCACTGGAAACACCATATATTTT. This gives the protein CASSVGPGTGNTIYF.

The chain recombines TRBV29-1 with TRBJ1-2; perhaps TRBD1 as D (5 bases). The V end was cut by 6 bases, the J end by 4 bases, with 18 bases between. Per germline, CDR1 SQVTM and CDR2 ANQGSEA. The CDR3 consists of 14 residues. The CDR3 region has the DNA TGCAGCGTCTCGCCGGGACGGGAGGGCTATGGCTACACCTTC. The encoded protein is CSVSPGREGYGYTF.

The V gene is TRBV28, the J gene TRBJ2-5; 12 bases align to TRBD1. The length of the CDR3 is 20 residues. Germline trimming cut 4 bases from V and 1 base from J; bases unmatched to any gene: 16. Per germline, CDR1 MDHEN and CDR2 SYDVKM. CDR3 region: CASSSSAGTGGRGRQETQYF. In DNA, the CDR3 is TGTGCCAGCAGTTCATCAGCCGGGACAGGGGGCCGTGGGCGCCAAGAGACCCAGTACTTC.

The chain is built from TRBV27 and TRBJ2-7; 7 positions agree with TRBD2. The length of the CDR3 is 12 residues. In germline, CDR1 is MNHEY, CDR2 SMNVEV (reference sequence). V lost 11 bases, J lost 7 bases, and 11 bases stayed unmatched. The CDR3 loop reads CASWEGTREQYF. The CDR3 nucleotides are TGTGCCTCCTGGGAGGGTACACGGGAGCAGTACTTC.

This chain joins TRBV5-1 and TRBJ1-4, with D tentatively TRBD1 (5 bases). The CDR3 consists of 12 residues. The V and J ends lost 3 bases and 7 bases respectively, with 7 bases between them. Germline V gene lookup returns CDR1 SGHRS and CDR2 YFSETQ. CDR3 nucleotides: TGCGCCAGCAGCTCCACAGGTGAAAAACTGTTTTTT. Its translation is CASSSTGEKLFF.

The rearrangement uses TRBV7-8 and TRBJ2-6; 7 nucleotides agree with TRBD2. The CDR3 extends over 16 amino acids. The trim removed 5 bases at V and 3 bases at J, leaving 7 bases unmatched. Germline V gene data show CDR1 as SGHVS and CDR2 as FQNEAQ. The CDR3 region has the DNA TGTGCCAGCAGCCAACTCGGGGGGTTTGGGGCCAACGTCCTGACTTTC. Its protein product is CASSQLGGFGANVLTF.

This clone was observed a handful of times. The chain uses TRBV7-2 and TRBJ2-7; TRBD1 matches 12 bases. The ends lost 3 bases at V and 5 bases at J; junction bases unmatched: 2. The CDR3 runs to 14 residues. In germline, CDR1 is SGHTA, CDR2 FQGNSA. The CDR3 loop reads CASSLGTGGHEQYF. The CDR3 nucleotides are TGTGCCAGCAGCTTGGGGACAGGGGGCCACGAGCAGTACTTC.

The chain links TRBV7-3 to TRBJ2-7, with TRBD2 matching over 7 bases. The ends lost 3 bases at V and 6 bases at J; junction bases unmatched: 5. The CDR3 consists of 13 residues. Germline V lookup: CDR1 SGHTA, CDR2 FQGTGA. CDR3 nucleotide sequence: TGTGCCAGCAGCTTGCGGGGAGGGATCGAGCAGTACTTC. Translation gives CASSLRGGIEQYF.

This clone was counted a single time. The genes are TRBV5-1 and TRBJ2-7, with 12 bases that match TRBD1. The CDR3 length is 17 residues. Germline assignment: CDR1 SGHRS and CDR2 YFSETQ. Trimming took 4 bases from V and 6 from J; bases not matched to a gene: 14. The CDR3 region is CASSQNWDRGRSGEQYF. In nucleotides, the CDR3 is TGCGCCAGCAGCCAAAACTGGGACAGGGGGCGAAGTGGCGAGCAGTACTTC.

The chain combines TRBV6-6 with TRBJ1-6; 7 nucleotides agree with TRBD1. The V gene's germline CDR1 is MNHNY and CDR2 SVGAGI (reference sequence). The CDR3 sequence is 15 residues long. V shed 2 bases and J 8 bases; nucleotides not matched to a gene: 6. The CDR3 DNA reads TGTGCCAGCAGTTACCAGGGGGACCGAGATTCACCCCTCCACTTT. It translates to CASSYQGDRDSPLHF.

The CDR3, as DNA: TGTGCCAGCAGGCCCTCTCTTCGGGAGGGCCCCAATGAGCAGTTCTTC. Protein: CASRPSLREGPNEQFF. This rearrangement joins TRBV7-8 to TRBJ2-1; 8 nucleotides agree with TRBD2. CDR3 size: 16 residues. The trim removed 6 bases at V and 6 bases at J, leaving 13 bases unmatched. Germline CDR1 reads SGHVS; CDR2 reads FQNEAQ.

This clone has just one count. Written as DNA, the CDR3 is TGCAGCGCCCAAACCGATTTATGGGGCGGGACCCAGTACTTC. The encoded protein is CSAQTDLWGGTQYF. The chain is built from TRBV29-1 and TRBJ2-5; a possible D gene is TRBD1 (5 bases). Germline CDR1 reads SQVTM; CDR2 reads ANQGSEA. The CDR3 loop spans 14 amino acids. With 7 bases removed from V and 7 bases from J, the gap between germline ends came to 22 bases.

The CDR3 region is CASSEWGGYQPQHF. Written as DNA, the CDR3 is TGTGCCAGCAGTGAATGGGGGGGCTATCAGCCCCAGCATTTT. The chain joins TRBV2 to TRBJ1-5, with TRBD1 as a possible D gene (6 bases). The CDR3 loop spans 14 amino acids. Trimming took off 2 bases at V and 5 bases at J, with 10 bases between the two ends. The germline V gene has CDR1 SNHLY and CDR2 FYNNEI. The full variable domain, completed using reference TRBV2 and TRBJ1-5, is EPEVTQTPSHQVTQMGQEVILRCVPISNHLYFYWYRQILGQKVEFLVSFYNNEISEKSEIFDDQFSVERPDGSNFTLKIRSTKLEDSAMYFCASSEWGGYQPQHFGDGTRLSIL.

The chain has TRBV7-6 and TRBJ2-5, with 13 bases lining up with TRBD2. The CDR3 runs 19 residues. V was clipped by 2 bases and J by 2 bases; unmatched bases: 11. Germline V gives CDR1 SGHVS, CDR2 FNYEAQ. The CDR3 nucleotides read TGTGCCAGCAGCTTACGGGGACTAGCGGGGAACCGGGGACAAGAGACCCAGTACTTC. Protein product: CASSLRGLAGNRGQETQYF.

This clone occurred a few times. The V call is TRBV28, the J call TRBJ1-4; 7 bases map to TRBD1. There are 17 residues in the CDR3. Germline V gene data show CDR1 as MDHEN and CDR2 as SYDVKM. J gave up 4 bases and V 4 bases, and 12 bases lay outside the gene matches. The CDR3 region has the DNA TGTGCCAGCAGTTCCTGGACAGGAAGGACGAATAATGAAAAACTGTTTTTT. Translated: CASSSWTGRTNNEKLFF.

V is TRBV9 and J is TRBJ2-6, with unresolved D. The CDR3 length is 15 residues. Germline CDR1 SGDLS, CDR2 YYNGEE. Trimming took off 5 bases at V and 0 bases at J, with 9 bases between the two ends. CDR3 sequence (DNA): TGTGCCAGCAGTGCGGTCCTCTCTGGGGCCAACGTCCTGACTTTC. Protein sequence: CASSAVLSGANVLTF.

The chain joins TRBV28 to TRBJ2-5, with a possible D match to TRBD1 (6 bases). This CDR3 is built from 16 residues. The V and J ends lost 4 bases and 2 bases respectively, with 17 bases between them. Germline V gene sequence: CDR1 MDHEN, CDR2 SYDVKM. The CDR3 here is CASSSVGTGKQETQYF. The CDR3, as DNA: TGTGCCAGCAGTTCGGTCGGAACAGGGAAACAAGAGACCCAGTACTTC. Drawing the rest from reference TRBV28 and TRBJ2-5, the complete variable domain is DVKVTQSSRYLVKRTGEKVFLECVQDMDHENMFWYRQDPGLGLRLIYFSYDVKMKEKGDIPEGYSVSREKKERFSLILESASTNQTSMYLCASSSVGTGKQETQYFGPGTRLLVL.

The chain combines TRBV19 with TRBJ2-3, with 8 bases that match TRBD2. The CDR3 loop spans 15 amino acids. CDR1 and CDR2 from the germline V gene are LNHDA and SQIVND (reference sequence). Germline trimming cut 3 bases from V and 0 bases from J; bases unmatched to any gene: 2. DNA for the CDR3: TGTGCCAGTAGTATTGTAGCGGGAAGCACAGATACGCAGTATTTT. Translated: CASSIVAGSTDTQYF. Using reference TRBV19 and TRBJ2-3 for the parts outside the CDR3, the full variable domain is DGGITQSPKYLFRKEGQNVTLSCEQNLNHDAMYWYRQDPGQGLRLIYYSQIVNDFQKGDIAEGYSVSREKKESFPLTVTSAQKNPTAFYLCASSIVAGSTDTQYFGPGTRLTVL.

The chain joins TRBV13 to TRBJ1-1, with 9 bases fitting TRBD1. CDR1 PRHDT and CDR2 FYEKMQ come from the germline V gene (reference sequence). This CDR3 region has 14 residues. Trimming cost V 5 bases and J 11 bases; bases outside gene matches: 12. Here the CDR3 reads CASSPPGTGSSAFF. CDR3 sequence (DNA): TGTGCCAGCAGCCCCCCTGGGACAGGGTCTTCGGCTTTCTTT. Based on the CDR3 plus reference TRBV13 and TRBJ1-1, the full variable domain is AAGVIQSPRHLIKEKRETATLKCYPIPRHDTVYWYQQGPGQDPQFLISFYEKMQSDKGSIPDRFSAQQFSDYHSELNMSSLELGDSALYFCASSPPGTGSSAFFGQGTRLTVV.

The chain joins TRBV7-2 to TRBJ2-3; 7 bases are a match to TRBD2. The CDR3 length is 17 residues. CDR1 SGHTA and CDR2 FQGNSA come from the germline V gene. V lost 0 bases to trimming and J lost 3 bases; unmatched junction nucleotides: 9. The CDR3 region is CASSLATSGARTDTQYF. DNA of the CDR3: TGTGCCAGCAGCTTAGCAACCAGCGGGGCCAGAACAGATACGCAGTATTTT.

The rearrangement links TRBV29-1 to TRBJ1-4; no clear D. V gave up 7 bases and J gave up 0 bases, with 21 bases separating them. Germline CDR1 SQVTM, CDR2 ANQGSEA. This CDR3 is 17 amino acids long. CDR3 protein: CSAQGLLDVATNEKLFF. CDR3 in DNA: TGCAGCGCCCAAGGACTGTTAGATGTTGCAACTAATGAAAAACTGTTTTTT.